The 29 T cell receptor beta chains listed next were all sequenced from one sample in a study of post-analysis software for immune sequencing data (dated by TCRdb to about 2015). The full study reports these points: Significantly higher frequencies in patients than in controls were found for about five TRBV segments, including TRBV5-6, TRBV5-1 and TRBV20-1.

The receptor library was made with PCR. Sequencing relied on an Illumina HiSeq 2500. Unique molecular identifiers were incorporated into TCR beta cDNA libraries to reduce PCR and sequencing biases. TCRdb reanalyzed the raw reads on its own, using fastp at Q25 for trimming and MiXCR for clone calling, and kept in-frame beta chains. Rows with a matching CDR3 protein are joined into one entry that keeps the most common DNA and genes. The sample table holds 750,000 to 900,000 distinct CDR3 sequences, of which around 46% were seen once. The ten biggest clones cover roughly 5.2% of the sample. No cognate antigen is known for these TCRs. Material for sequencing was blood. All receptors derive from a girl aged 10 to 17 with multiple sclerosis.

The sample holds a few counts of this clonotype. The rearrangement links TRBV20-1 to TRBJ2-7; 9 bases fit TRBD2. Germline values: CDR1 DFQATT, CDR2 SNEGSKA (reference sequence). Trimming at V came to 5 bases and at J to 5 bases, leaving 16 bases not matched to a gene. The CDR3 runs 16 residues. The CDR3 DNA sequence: TGCAGTGCTGGGGGGTCGGCTAGCGGGACTCCAAACGAGCAGTACTTC. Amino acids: CSAGGSASGTPNEQYF.

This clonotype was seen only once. The CDR3 DNA reads TGTGCCAGCAGTTACTCTAAGAGGGGGAACTACGAGCAGTACTTC. Protein sequence: CASSYSKRGNYEQYF. The chain employs TRBV27 and TRBJ2-7; tentatively, D is TRBD1 (6 bases). This CDR3 has 15 amino acids. The V end lost 4 bases, the J end lost 3 bases, and 16 bases lay between the germline ends. CDR1 and CDR2 from the germline V gene are MNHEY and SMNVEV (reference sequence).

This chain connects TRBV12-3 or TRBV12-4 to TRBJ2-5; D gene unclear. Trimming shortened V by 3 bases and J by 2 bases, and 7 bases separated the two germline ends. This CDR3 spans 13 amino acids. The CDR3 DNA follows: TGTGCCAGCAGTTTTGTCACTCAAGAGACCCAGTACTTC. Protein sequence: CASSFVTQETQYF.

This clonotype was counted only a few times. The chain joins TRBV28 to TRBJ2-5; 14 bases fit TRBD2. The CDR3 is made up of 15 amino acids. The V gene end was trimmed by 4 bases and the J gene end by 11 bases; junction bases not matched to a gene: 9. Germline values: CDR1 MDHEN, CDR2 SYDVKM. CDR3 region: CASSSLGTSGSGQYF. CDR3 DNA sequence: TGTGCCAGCAGTTCGCTGGGGACTAGCGGGAGCGGGCAGTACTTC.

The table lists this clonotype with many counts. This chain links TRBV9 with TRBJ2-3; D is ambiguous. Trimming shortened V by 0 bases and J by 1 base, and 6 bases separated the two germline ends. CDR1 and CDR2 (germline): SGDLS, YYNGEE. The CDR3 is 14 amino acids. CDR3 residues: CASSVGLGTDTQYF. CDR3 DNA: TGTGCCAGCAGCGTAGGATTAGGCACAGATACGCAGTATTTT. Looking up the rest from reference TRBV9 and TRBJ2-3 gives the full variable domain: DSGVTQTPKHLITATGQRVTLRCSPRSGDLSVYWYQQSLDQGLQFLIQYYNGEERAKGNILERFSAQQFPDLHSELNLSSLELGDSALYFCASSVGLGTDTQYFGPGTRLTVL.

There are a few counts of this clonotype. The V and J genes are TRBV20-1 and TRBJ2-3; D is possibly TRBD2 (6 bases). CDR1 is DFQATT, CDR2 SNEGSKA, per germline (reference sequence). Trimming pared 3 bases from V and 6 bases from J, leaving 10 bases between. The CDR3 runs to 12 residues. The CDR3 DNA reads TGCAGTGCTAGGGAGGGAATCGATACGCAGTATTTT. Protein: CSAREGIDTQYF.

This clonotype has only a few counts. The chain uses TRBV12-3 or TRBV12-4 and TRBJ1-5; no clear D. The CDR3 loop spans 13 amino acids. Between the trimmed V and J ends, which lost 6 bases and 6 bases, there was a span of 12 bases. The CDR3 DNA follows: TGTGCCAGCAGCCAAGTAGGGCTTCAGCCCCAGCATTTT. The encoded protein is CASSQVGLQPQHF.

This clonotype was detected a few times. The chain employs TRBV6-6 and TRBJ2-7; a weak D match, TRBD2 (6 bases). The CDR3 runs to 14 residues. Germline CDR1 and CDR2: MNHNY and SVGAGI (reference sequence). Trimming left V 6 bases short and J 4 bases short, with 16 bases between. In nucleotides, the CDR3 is TGTGCCAGCAGATTGGAGGGAGATCTGTACGAGCAGTACTTC. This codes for CASRLEGDLYEQYF.

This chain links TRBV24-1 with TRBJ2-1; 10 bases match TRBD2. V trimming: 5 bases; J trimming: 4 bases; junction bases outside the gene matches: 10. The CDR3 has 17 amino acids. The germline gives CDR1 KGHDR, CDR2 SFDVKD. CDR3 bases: TGTGCCACCAGTGGGTTTACTAGCGGGACTCATTACAATGAGCAGTTCTTC. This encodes CATSGFTSGTHYNEQFF.

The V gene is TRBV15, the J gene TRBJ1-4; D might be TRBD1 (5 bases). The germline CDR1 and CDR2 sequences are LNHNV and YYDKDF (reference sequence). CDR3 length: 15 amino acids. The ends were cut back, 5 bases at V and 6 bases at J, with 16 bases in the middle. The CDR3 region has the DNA TGTGCCACCAGCGACCTACCTGGGGGGGATGAAAAACTGTTTTTT. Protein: CATSDLPGGDEKLFF.

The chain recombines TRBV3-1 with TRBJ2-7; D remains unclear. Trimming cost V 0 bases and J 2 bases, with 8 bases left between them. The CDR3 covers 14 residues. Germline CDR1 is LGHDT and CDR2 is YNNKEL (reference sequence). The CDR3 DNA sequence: TGTGCCAGCAGCCAAGATCCCCTTGCCTACGAGCAGTACTTC. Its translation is CASSQDPLAYEQYF.

CDR3 nucleotide sequence: TGCGCCAGCAGCCATGTTCCCGGGACTAGCCAACCCTACAATGAGCAGTTCTTC. It encodes CASSHVPGTSQPYNEQFF. The chain is built from TRBV4-1 and TRBJ2-1, with 9 bases fitting TRBD2. Germline V gives CDR1 MGHRA, CDR2 YSYEKL. The ends lost 3 bases at V and 2 bases at J; junction bases unmatched: 11. This CDR3 contains 18 residues.

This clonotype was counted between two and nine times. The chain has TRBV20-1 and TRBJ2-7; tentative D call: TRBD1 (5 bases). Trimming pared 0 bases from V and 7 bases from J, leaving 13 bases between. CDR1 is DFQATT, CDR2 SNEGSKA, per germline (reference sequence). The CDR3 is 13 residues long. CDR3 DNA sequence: TGCAGTGCTAGAGATAGTCAGCGACAGGAGCAGTACTTC. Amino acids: CSARDSQRQEQYF.

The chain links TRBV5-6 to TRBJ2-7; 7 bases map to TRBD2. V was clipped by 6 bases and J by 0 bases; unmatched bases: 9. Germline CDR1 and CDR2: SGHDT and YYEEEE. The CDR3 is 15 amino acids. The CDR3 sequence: CASNKLALPSYEQYF. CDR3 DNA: TGTGCCAGCAACAAACTAGCGCTACCCTCCTACGAGCAGTACTTC.

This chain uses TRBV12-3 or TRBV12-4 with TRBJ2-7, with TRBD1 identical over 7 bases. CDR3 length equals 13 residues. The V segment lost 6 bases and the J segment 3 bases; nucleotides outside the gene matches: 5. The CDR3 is CASRGQSDYEQYF. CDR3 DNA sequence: TGTGCCAGCAGGGGACAGTCTGACTACGAGCAGTACTTC.

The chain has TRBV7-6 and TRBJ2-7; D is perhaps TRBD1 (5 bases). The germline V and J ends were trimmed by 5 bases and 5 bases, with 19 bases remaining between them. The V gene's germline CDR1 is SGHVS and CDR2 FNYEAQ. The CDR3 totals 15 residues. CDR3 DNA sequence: TGTGCCAGCAGCCTTATCCTAGGGGCGGCAGACGAGCAGTACTTC. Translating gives CASSLILGAADEQYF.

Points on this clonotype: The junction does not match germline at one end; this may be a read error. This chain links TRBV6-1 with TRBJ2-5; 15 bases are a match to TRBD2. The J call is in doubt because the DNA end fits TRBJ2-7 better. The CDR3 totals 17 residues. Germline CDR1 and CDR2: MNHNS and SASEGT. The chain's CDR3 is CAGSGPGTSGGTYEQYF. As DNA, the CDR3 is TGTGCCGGCAGTGGCCCAGGGACTAGCGGGGGGACCTACGAGCAGTACTTC.

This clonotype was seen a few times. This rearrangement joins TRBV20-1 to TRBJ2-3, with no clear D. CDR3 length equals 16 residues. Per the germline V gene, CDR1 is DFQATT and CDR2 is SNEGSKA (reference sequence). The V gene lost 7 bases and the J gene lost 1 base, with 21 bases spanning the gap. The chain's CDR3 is CSVIGPPPRGTDTQYF. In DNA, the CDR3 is TGCAGTGTAATTGGGCCGCCTCCGCGAGGCACAGATACGCAGTATTTT.

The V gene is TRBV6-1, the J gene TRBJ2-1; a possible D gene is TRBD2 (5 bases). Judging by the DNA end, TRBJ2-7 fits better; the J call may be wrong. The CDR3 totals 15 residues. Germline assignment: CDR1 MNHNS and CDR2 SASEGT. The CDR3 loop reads CASSEESGRYNEQYF. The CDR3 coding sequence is TGTGCCAGCAGTGAAGAGAGCGGCCGCTACAATGAGCAGTACTTC.

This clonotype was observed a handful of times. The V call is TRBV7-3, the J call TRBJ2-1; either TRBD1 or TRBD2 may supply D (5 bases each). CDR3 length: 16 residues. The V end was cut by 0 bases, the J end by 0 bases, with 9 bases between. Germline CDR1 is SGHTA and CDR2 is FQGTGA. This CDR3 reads CASSLTRESSYNEQFF. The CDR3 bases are TGTGCCAGCAGCTTAACCAGGGAGAGCTCCTACAATGAGCAGTTCTTC.

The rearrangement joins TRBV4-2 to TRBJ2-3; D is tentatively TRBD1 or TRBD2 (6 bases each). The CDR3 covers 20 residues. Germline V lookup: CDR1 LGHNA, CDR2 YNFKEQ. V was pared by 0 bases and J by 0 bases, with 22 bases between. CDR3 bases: TGTGCCAGCAGCCAAGATGTGGGAAAAGGGGGACTTCTTAGCACAGATACGCAGTATTTT. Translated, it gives CASSQDVGKGGLLSTDTQYF.

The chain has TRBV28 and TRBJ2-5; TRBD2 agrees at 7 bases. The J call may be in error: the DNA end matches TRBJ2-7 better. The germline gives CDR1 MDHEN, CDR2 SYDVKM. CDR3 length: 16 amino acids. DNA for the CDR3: TGTGCCAGCAGTTTATTCGGTGGGGACTATGCCTACGAGCAGTACTTC. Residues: CASSLFGGDYAYEQYF.

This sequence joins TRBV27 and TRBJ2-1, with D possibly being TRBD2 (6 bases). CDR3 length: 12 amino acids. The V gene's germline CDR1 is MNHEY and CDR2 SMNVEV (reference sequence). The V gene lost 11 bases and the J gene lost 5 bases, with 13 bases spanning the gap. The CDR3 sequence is CAAGGLHNEQFF. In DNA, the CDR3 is TGTGCCGCCGGGGGATTACACAATGAGCAGTTCTTC.

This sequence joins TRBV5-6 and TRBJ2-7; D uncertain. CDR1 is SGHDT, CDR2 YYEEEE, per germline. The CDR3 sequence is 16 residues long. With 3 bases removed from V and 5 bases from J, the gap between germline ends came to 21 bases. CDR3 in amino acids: CASSSPSNLLTHEQYF. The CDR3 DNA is TGTGCCAGCAGCTCCCCCTCGAACCTGCTCACCCACGAGCAGTACTTC.

The CDR3 loop is CASSQDLVLTSRPTDTQYF. The CDR3, as DNA: TGTGCCAGCAGCCAAGATCTTGTTTTGACTAGCAGGCCGACAGATACGCAGTATTTT. J is TRBJ2-3 and V is TRBV3-1; TRBD2 aligns across 7 bases. The V gene end was trimmed by 0 bases and the J gene end by 3 bases; junction bases not matched to a gene: 15. The CDR3 loop spans 19 amino acids. Looked up from germline, CDR1 is LGHDT and CDR2 is YNNKEL (reference sequence).

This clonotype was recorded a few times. The CDR3 DNA sequence: TGTGCCAGCAGTTTAAAGGGGAGAGAACACCCTGTCACAGATACGCAGTATTTT. Its protein product is CASSLKGREHPVTDTQYF. The rearrangement joins TRBV28 to TRBJ2-3; tentatively, D is TRBD1 or TRBD2 (5 bases each). The CDR3 loop spans 18 amino acids. Looked up from germline, CDR1 is MDHEN and CDR2 is SYDVKM. V was trimmed by 2 bases and J by 2 bases, leaving 20 bases between them.

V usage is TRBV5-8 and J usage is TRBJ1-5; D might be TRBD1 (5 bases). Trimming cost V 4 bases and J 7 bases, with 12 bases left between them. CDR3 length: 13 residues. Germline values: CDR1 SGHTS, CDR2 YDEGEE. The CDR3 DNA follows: TGTGCCAGCAGCGCCTCGGGGGGGCAGCCCCAGCATTTT. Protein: CASSASGGQPQHF. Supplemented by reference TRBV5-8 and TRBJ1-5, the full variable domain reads EAGVTQSPTHLIKTRGQQATLRCSPISGHTSVYWYQQALGLGLQFLLWYDEGEERNRGNFPPRFSGRQFPNYSSELNVNALELEDSALYLCASSASGGQPQHFGDGTRLSIL.

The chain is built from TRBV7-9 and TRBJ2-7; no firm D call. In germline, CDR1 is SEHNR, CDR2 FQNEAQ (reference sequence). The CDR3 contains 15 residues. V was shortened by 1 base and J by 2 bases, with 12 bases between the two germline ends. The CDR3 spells CASSLGISTAYEQYF. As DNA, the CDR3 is TGTGCCAGCAGCTTAGGGATTAGCACCGCCTACGAGCAGTACTTC. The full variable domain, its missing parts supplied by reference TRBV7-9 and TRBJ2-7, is DTGVSQNPRHKITKRGQNVTFRCDPISEHNRLYWYRQTLGQGPEFLTYFQNEAQLEKSRLLSDRFSAERPKGSFSTLEIQRTEQGDSAMYLCASSLGISTAYEQYFGPGTRLTVT.

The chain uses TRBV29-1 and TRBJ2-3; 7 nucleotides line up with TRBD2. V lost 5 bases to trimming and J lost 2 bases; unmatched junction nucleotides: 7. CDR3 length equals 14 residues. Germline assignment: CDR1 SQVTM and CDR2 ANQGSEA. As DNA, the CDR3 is TGCAGCGTTCACAGCGGGAAAGACACAGATACGCAGTATTTT. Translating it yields CSVHSGKDTDTQYF.